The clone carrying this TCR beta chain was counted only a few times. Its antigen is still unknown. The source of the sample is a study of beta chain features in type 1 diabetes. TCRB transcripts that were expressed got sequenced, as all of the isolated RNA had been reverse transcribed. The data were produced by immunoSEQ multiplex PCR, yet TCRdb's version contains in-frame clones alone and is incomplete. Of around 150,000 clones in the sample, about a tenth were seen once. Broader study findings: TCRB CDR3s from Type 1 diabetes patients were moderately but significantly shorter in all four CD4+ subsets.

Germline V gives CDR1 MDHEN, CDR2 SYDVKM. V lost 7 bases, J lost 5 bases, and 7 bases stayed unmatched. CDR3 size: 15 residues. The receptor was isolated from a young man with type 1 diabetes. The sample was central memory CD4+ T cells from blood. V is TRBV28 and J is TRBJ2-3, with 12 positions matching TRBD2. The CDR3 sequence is CASTRPGLAGDTQYF. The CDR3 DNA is TGTGCCAGCACCCGTCCGGGACTAGCGGGAGATACGCAGTATTTT. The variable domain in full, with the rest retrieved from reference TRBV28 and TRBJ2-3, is DVKVTQSSRYLVKRTGEKVFLECVQDMDHENMFWYRQDPGLGLRLIYFSYDVKMKEKGDIPEGYSVSREKKERFSLILESASTNQTSMYLCASTRPGLAGDTQYFGPGTRLTVL.